Presented here are 10 T cell receptor beta chains from one specimen sequenced in a study of molecular identifiers for immune sequencing clone quantification. TCRdb independently ran MiXCR on the PCR reads; one entry per CDR3 protein. The sample holds under 600,000 distinct CDR3 sequences, roughly a fifth seen once. The material sequenced was naive CD8+ T cells from blood, with Jurkat cell RNA spiked in. Sample subset: FACS-sorted CD8+CD4-CCR7+CD45RA+ naive T cells. These receptors were collected from a human donor in good health. Some libraries in this study had Jurkat cell RNA spiked in.

Only a few counts were recorded for this clonotype. V and J are TRBV19 and TRBJ2-3; D ambiguous. CDR3 size: 14 residues. Germline CDR1 reads LNHDA; CDR2 reads SQIVND (reference sequence). V was shortened by 3 bases and J by 5 bases, with 12 bases between the two germline ends. CDR3 bases: TGTGCCAGTAGTATCGGCAGCCAGAGAGATACGCAGTATTTT. Amino acid sequence: CASSIGSQRDTQYF.

The chain links TRBV15 to TRBJ2-3, with D possibly being TRBD2 (6 bases). CDR3 length equals 11 residues. Germline loops: CDR1 LNHNV, CDR2 YYDKDF (reference sequence). Trimming left V 8 bases short and J 6 bases short, with 9 bases between. The CDR3 loop reads CATRGIDTQYF. For the CDR3, the DNA is TGTGCCACCCGGGGGATCGATACGCAGTATTTT.

This clonotype was counted a few times. This chain connects TRBV20-1 to TRBJ2-7, with D perhaps being TRBD1 or TRBD2 (7 bases each). Germline CDR1 DFQATT, CDR2 SNEGSKA (reference sequence). The CDR3 length is 16 residues. Trimming took off 0 bases at V and 2 bases at J, with 17 bases between the two ends. CDR3: CSARDLGRGGPYEQYF. The CDR3 nucleotides read TGCAGTGCTAGAGATCTGGGCAGGGGGGGACCCTACGAGCAGTACTTC.

A single count supports this clonotype. J is TRBJ2-5 and V is TRBV21-1. TRBV21-1 is given as a pseudogene. There are 11 residues in the CDR3. The CDR3: CASSKVETQYF. The CDR3 DNA follows: TGTGCCAGCAGCAAAGTAGAGACCCAGTACTTC.

This clonotype was recorded many times. The chain is built from TRBV6-5 and TRBJ2-7; 8 bases agree with TRBD1. Germline V gene lookup returns CDR1 MNHEY and CDR2 SVGAGI. The trim removed 5 bases at V and 3 bases at J, leaving 6 bases unmatched. CDR3 length: 14 residues. This CDR3 reads CASSDRGSSYEQYF. The CDR3 DNA is TGTGCCAGCAGTGACAGGGGATCCAGCTACGAGCAGTACTTC.

This clonotype was counted ten times or more. The rearrangement links TRBV6-6 to TRBJ1-1; D uncertain. Trimming removed 2 bases from V and 6 bases from J, with 13 bases in between. The CDR3 runs to 14 residues. Looked up from germline, CDR1 is MNHNY and CDR2 is SVGAGI (reference sequence). Here the CDR3 DNA reads TGTGCCAGCAGTTACGGCCCCGGCCTGGCTGAAGCTTTCTTT. Protein sequence: CASSYGPGLAEAFF.

This clonotype was counted between two and nine times. The chain joins TRBV10-2 to TRBJ2-7; D may be TRBD1 or TRBD2 (7 bases each). This CDR3 is built from 15 residues. Deletions cut 3 bases from V and 2 bases from J, with 14 bases between. The germline V gene encodes CDR1 WSHSY and CDR2 SAAADI. CDR3 sequence reads: CASSEPGGEAYEQYF. The CDR3 DNA follows: TGCGCCAGCAGTGAACCAGGGGGGGAGGCCTACGAGCAGTACTTC.

Only a few counts were recorded for this clonotype. The gene calls are TRBV5-6 and TRBJ1-5; the D is unclear. V was trimmed by 3 bases and J by 4 bases, leaving 11 bases between them. Germline CDR1 SGHDT, CDR2 YYEEEE. The CDR3 sequence is 14 residues long. DNA of the CDR3: TGTGCCAGCAGCTACCGCGGAACGAATCAGCCCCAGCATTTT. Its translation: CASSYRGTNQPQHF.

This clonotype has at least ten counts. This chain uses TRBV12-3 or TRBV12-4 with TRBJ2-5, with D maybe TRBD1 (5 bases). V was trimmed by 1 base and J by 0 bases, leaving 6 bases between them. The CDR3 consists of 14 residues. CDR3 loop: CASSLGQYQETQYF. The CDR3 DNA is TGTGCCAGCAGTTTAGGACAGTACCAAGAGACCCAGTACTTC.

This clonotype has only a few counts. One junction end does not reproduce the germline sequence, and a read error may be involved. The rearrangement joins TRBV11-2 to TRBJ1-3; no reliable D call. The germline V gene has CDR1 SGHAT and CDR2 FQNNGV. There are 15 residues in the CDR3. The DNA for the CDR3 is TGTGCCAGCAGCTTAGGCCGGGGTTCCGGAAACACCGTATATTTT. Its translation: CASSLGRGSGNTVYF.